This T cell receptor (beta chain) was captured by sequencing in a study of blood T cell repertoires in COVID-19 (dated by TCRdb to about 2020). Concerning the study at large: The collaborator samples originated in the United States, Italy and Spain and spanned the acute and convalescent phases of COVID-19. The samples were drawn from two sources: the first 160 participants of the ongoing ImmuneRACE study, and about 1,300 subjects contributed by 6 global collaborators. The repertoires were made available in a free public database intended to serve as a resource for research on the immune response to SARS-CoV-2. HLA class I and class II types, where available, came from metadata supplied by the sample provider rather than from assay-based typing. The material from the prospective study consisted of cDNA or gDNA derived from T cells, B-cell-depleted T cells, or PBMCs. A de-identified subject ID, COVID-19 status, age in years and sex were almost always included in the sample metadata. Subjects who had been exposed to COVID-19, were actively infected with it, or had recovered from it provided the deeply sampled blood TCRbeta repertoires that made up the dataset. Paper-wide results and their limitations: Clinical and demographic metadata were provided uncurated, with the amount varying by source and participant.

Whole blood was collected in K2EDTA tubes by collaborating institutions according to the institutions' own protocols. For TCRbeta analysis, collaborators shipped samples as frozen whole blood, isolated PBMCs, or DNA extracted from either of those sample types. The junction shows trimming of 0 bases on V and 9 bases on J, and the gene matches do not reach 4 bases of it. Including cysteine and phenylalanine, the CDR3 has 15 amino acids. Just CDR3 DNA is preserved here, 45 bases in frame from base 1. CDR1 and CDR2 were assigned from the germline V gene as SNHLY and FYNNEI. TCRbeta CDR3 regions were amplified from genomic DNA using the immunoSEQ Assay, a bias-controlled multiplex PCR. On the authors' methods: Within the assay, amplification of reference gene primers was used to estimate how many nucleated cells each sample contained. To quantify the absolute abundance of each unique TCRbeta CDR3 rearrangement, sequence reads were collapsed and filtered. For each sample, productive Simpson clonality was calculated as the square root of Simpson's diversity index over productive rearrangements. TCRdb obtained this table from immuneACCESS and retained in-frame rearrangements with V and J assigned. These tables miss some clones; where compared with another copy, unresolved V genes account for less than half of the shortfall, and the remainder is unexplained. V, J and clone size are taken as reported in that table, and D and trimming were inferred from the DNA itself. The sample contains hundreds of thousands of clones, around 90% of them found a single time. The ten largest clones represent around 2.9% of the sample.

Of note for this clone: No cognate antigen has been identified for it. No quality values exist for individual bases; no much larger clone is one base distant.

This clonotype originated in a human donor in a cohort sampled during active COVID-19. The sequence is built from TRBV2 and TRBJ2-1; a stretch of 11 junction bases matches TRBD2. Sequenced material: peripheral blood. The DNA is as follows: TGTGCCAGCAGTGAAGCTAGCGGGAGGGCAGGTGAGCAGTTCTTC. The resulting protein is CASSEASGRAGEQFF. Joined to the reference TRBV2 and TRBJ2-1 proteins, this CDR3 gives the full variable domain: EPEVTQTPSHQVTQMGQEVILRCVPISNHLYFYWYRQILGQKVEFLVSFYNNEISEKSEIFDDQFSVERPDGSNFTLKIRSTKLEDSAMYFCASSEASGRAGEQFFGPGTRLTVL.